The 27 T cell receptor beta chains below all came from one sample that was sequenced in a study of cytomegalovirus exposure and HLA in healthy donors. The PCR made use of 60 Vbeta and 13 Jbeta primers. Clones were sequenced by immunoSEQ multiplex PCR, and TCRdb holds only the in-frame ones, with some missing. This table holds approximately 61,000 clones, around 61% found once. The sequenced sample was PBMCs. The receptors originated from a woman in her fifties or sixties in good health and CMV-seronegative.

The chain is built from TRBV4-3 and TRBJ1-3; D may be TRBD1 (6 bases). V lost 1 base, J lost 5 bases, and 12 bases lay in between. The germline V gene has CDR1 LGHNA and CDR2 YSLEER. The length of the CDR3 is 15 residues. The CDR3 DNA reads as TGCGCCAGCAGCCAAGGTGGGACACGTAGAAACACCATATATTTT. Encoded protein: CASSQGGTRRNTIYF.

This chain joins TRBV4-2 and TRBJ2-7, with a weak D call TRBD2 (5 bases). This CDR3 is built from 14 residues. V was clipped by 4 bases and J by 4 bases, with 14 bases between them. Germline V CDR1 and CDR2: LGHNA, YNFKEQ. DNA of the CDR3: TGTGCCAGCAGCCTTGACGTCGGAGGATACGAGCAGTACTTC. It specifies CASSLDVGGYEQYF.

This clone was observed a few times. The chain recombines TRBV2 with TRBJ2-1; D ambiguous. CDR1 SNHLY and CDR2 FYNNEI come from the germline V gene. The CDR3 totals 11 residues. Trimming removed 3 bases from V and 9 bases from J, with 6 bases in between. In DNA form, the CDR3 reads TGTGCCAGCAGTGAGCTAACTGAGCAGTTCTTC. The encoded protein is CASSELTEQFF.

This chain uses TRBV27 with TRBJ2-5; 8 nucleotides agree with TRBD1. The trim removed 0 bases at V and 2 bases at J, leaving 5 bases unmatched. Germline V gene lookup returns CDR1 MNHEY and CDR2 SMNVEV (reference sequence). The CDR3 has 16 amino acids. The CDR3 DNA reads TGTGCCAGCAGTTTATCCCCCGGACAGGGACAAGAGACCCAGTACTTC. This sequence encodes CASSLSPGQGQETQYF.

This chain connects TRBV7-8 to TRBJ1-4, with 10 bases that match TRBD1. The ends lost 5 bases at V and 8 bases at J; junction bases unmatched: 5. From germline, CDR1 is SGHVS and CDR2 FQNEAQ. CDR3 length: 14 residues. The CDR3: CASSTGQGREKLFF. The DNA of the CDR3 is TGTGCCAGCAGCACGGGACAGGGGAGAGAAAAACTGTTTTTT.

CDR3 amino acids: CASSAGTSGMQETQYF. The CDR3 bases are TGTGCCAGCAGCGCGGGGACTAGCGGGATGCAAGAGACCCAGTACTTC. This chain connects TRBV7-9 to TRBJ2-5, with 13 positions matching TRBD2. Germline trimming cut 5 bases from V and 2 bases from J; bases unmatched to any gene: 5. The CDR3 covers 16 residues. Germline V gene data show CDR1 as SEHNR and CDR2 as FQNEAQ (reference sequence).

The DNA of the CDR3 is TGTGCCAGCAGCTTGGAACAGGGGCGGGCCGGGGAGCTGTTTTTT. This gives the protein CASSLEQGRAGELFF. The rearrangement links TRBV5-4 to TRBJ2-2; 7 nucleotides match TRBD1. The trim removed 0 bases at V and 6 bases at J, leaving 5 bases unmatched. The CDR3 consists of 15 residues. Germline V gene lookup returns CDR1 SGHNT and CDR2 YYREEE (reference sequence).

This clone was seen a handful of times. This chain joins TRBV7-2 and TRBJ2-1, with a weak D call TRBD2 (7 bases). The CDR3 is 19 amino acids. Germline CDR1 and CDR2: SGHTA and FQGNSA. The V and J ends lost 5 bases and 3 bases respectively, with 26 bases between them. The DNA for the CDR3 is TGTGCCAGCAGCGGGGGGCTAGCGGAAAAGCCGGGTATCTACAATGAGCAGTTCTTC. This sequence encodes CASSGGLAEKPGIYNEQFF. The full variable domain, rest sourced from reference TRBV7-2 and TRBJ2-1, is GAGVSQSPSNKVTEKGKDVELRCDPISGHTALYWYRQSLGQGLEFLIYFQGNSAPDKSGLPSDRFSAERTGGSVSTLTIQRTQQEDSAVYLCASSGGLAEKPGIYNEQFFGPGTRLTVL.

The rearrangement uses TRBV7-9 and TRBJ2-7, with a weak D call TRBD1 (6 bases). Between the trimmed V and J ends, which lost 3 bases and 6 bases, there was a span of 18 bases. Germline-derived CDR1 and CDR2 are SEHNR and FQNEAQ (reference sequence). The CDR3 is made up of 15 amino acids. CDR3: CASSFPRGGGVEQYF. DNA of the CDR3: TGTGCCAGCAGCTTCCCCCGAGGGGGTGGGGTCGAGCAGTACTTC.

This clone was seen a few times. This chain connects TRBV11-2 to TRBJ2-3; the D gene is possibly TRBD1 (6 bases). Germline V CDR1 and CDR2: SGHAT, FQNNGV. Trimming took off 8 bases at V and 1 base at J, with 10 bases between the two ends. CDR3 size: 13 residues. The CDR3 region is CASLRTGTDTQYF. The CDR3, as DNA: TGTGCCAGCCTTAGGACAGGCACAGATACGCAGTATTTT.

J is TRBJ1-1 and V is TRBV15; D uncertain. V lost 0 bases and J 7 bases, leaving 9 bases between the germline ends. Germline V gene lookup returns CDR1 LNHNV and CDR2 YYDKDF (reference sequence). The CDR3 runs to 13 residues. In DNA form, the CDR3 reads TGTGCCACCAGCAGAGATGGTAGAGATGAAGCTTTCTTT. Its protein product is CATSRDGRDEAFF.

This sequence joins TRBV7-9 and TRBJ2-7; the match to TRBD2 covers 11 bases. V shed 1 base, J shed 1 base, and the junction held 0 bases outside the gene matches. The CDR3 extends over 15 amino acids. Germline V gives CDR1 SEHNR, CDR2 FQNEAQ (reference sequence). The CDR3 DNA reads TGTGCCAGCAGCTTAGGACTAGCGGGATCCTACGAGCAGTACTTC. Translation: CASSLGLAGSYEQYF.

This rearrangement joins TRBV15 to TRBJ2-1; possibly TRBD2 for D (5 bases). The CDR3 length is 15 residues. Germline V lookup: CDR1 LNHNV, CDR2 YYDKDF (reference sequence). V gave up 0 bases and J gave up 2 bases, with 8 bases separating them. The CDR3 sequence is CATSRDAGTYNEQFF. DNA of the CDR3: TGTGCCACCAGCAGAGATGCGGGCACCTACAATGAGCAGTTCTTC.

V and J are TRBV7-3 and TRBJ2-2, with 10 bases lining up with TRBD2. The germline V gene encodes CDR1 SGHTA and CDR2 FQGTGA. The CDR3 has 16 amino acids. The junction had 6 bases not matched to a gene; V was cut back by 3 bases and J by 5 bases. In DNA, the CDR3 is TGTGCCAGCAGCTTCGGTAGCGGGGGGAATACCGGGGAGCTGTTTTTT. Protein: CASSFGSGGNTGELFF.

V usage is TRBV28 and J usage is TRBJ2-7, with 10 positions matching TRBD2. V lost 6 bases and J lost 0; bases outside the gene matches: 5. Germline loops: CDR1 MDHEN, CDR2 SYDVKM. The CDR3 is 15 amino acids. This chain's CDR3 is CASSLAGGASYEQYF. In DNA, the CDR3 is TGTGCCAGCAGCTTAGCGGGAGGCGCCTCCTACGAGCAGTACTTC.

In this sample, this clone turned up a few times. This rearrangement joins TRBV7-2 to TRBJ1-4, with 9 positions matching TRBD1. There are 14 residues in the CDR3. Germline V gene sequence: CDR1 SGHTA, CDR2 FQGNSA. The V and J ends lost 3 bases and 8 bases, in that order; junction bases with no gene match: 4. CDR3 DNA: TGTGCCAGCAGCTTGGGACAGGGAGGGGAAAAACTGTTTTTT. Translated: CASSLGQGGEKLFF. The full variable domain, rest sourced from reference TRBV7-2 and TRBJ1-4, is GAGVSQSPSNKVTEKGKDVELRCDPISGHTALYWYRQSLGQGLEFLIYFQGNSAPDKSGLPSDRFSAERTGGSVSTLTIQRTQQEDSAVYLCASSLGQGGEKLFFGSGTQLSVL.

This chain uses TRBV4-2 with TRBJ1-1; a possible D gene is TRBD1 (5 bases). Germline V lookup: CDR1 LGHNA, CDR2 YNFKEQ. V was clipped by 0 bases and J by 3 bases, with 5 bases between them. The CDR3 is made up of 13 amino acids. The CDR3: CASSQDRDTEAFF. The CDR3 DNA follows: TGTGCCAGCAGCCAAGACAGGGACACTGAAGCTTTCTTT.

Sample share makes this clone medium-sized (0.01 to 0.1%). The rearrangement joins TRBV7-9 to TRBJ2-7, with 10 bases fitting TRBD2. This CDR3 region has 14 residues. Germline loops: CDR1 SEHNR, CDR2 FQNEAQ (reference sequence). The V gene end was trimmed by 3 bases and the J gene end by 13 bases; junction bases not matched to a gene: 12. DNA of the CDR3: TGTGCCAGCAGCTTCGACGGGACTAGCGTCCCAGTTTACTTC. Protein sequence: CASSFDGTSVPVYF. Full variable domain (missing parts from reference TRBV7-9 and TRBJ2-7): DTGVSQNPRHKITKRGQNVTFRCDPISEHNRLYWYRQTLGQGPEFLTYFQNEAQLEKSRLLSDRFSAERPKGSFSTLEIQRTEQGDSAMYLCASSFDGTSVPVYFGPGTRLTVT.

The chain is built from TRBV7-8 and TRBJ2-1; 7 bases agree with TRBD2. Trimming removed 2 bases from V and 8 bases from J; junction bases left unmatched: 6. The CDR3 sequence is 14 residues long. Germline CDR1 SGHVS, CDR2 FQNEAQ. This CDR3 is CASSLFRGDHEQFF. CDR3 coding DNA: TGTGCCAGCAGCTTATTTCGGGGGGACCATGAGCAGTTCTTC. The full variable domain, in which reference TRBV7-8 and TRBJ2-1 provide the parts outside the CDR3, is GAGVSQSPRYKVAKRGQDVALRCDPISGHVSLFWYQQALGQGPEFLTYFQNEAQLDKSGLPSDRFFAERPEGSVSTLKIQRTQQEDSAVYLCASSLFRGDHEQFFGPGTRLTVL.

This clone was counted a few times. The gene calls are TRBV29-1 and TRBJ1-2; 8 positions agree with TRBD1. J gave up 5 bases and V 4 bases, and 9 bases lay outside the gene matches. Germline V gene data show CDR1 as SQVTM and CDR2 as ANQGSEA. This CDR3 has 14 residues. This CDR3 is CSVAHLGQAYGYTF. The CDR3, as DNA: TGCAGCGTTGCTCATCTGGGACAGGCTTATGGCTACACCTTC.

V gene TRBV19 combines with J gene TRBJ2-7; 8 bases line up with TRBD1. The CDR3 runs 14 residues. From germline, CDR1 is LNHDA and CDR2 SQIVND (reference sequence). V trimming: 3 bases; J trimming: 3 bases; junction bases outside the gene matches: 4. The CDR3 reads CASSIGTGFYEQYF. The CDR3, as DNA: TGTGCCAGTAGTATCGGGACAGGCTTCTACGAGCAGTACTTC.

The V gene is TRBV5-5, the J gene TRBJ2-7; 9 positions match TRBD1. The CDR3 has 15 amino acids. V shed 3 bases and J 2 bases; nucleotides not matched to a gene: 6. Germline CDR1 and CDR2: SGHKS and YYEKEE (reference sequence). The CDR3 coding sequence is TGTGCCAGCAGCTCCGAGGACAGGGGCACCTACGAGCAGTACTTC. It yields the protein CASSSEDRGTYEQYF.

This clone was seen a few times. The V and J genes are TRBV5-1 and TRBJ2-2, with 7 bases lining up with TRBD1. The CDR3 is made up of 15 amino acids. Germline CDR1 SGHRS, CDR2 YFSETQ. The V gene end was trimmed by 3 bases and the J gene end by 3 bases; junction bases not matched to a gene: 5. The CDR3 sequence: CASSSRQGDTGELFF. The DNA of the CDR3 is TGCGCCAGCAGCTCGAGACAGGGAGACACCGGGGAGCTGTTTTTT.

The sample holds a few counts of this clone. DNA for the CDR3: TGTGCCAGCTTAGCAACCCCCACAGATACGCAGTATTTT. Translation: CASLATPTDTQYF. V usage is TRBV2 and J usage is TRBJ2-3, with D hard to call. Deletions cut 8 bases from V and 2 bases from J, with 11 bases between. The CDR3 has 13 amino acids. Germline values: CDR1 SNHLY, CDR2 FYNNEI.

The CDR3 DNA follows: TGTGCCAGCGCGACTAGCGGCGACACAGATACGCAGTATTTT. It specifies CASATSGDTDTQYF. The V gene is TRBV11-3, the J gene TRBJ2-3, with TRBD2 matching 9 bases. V lost 8 bases to trimming and J lost 2 bases; unmatched junction nucleotides: 5. Germline CDR1 and CDR2: SGHNT and YENEEA. The CDR3 has 14 residues.

The J gene is TRBJ1-1, the V gene TRBV23-1; D possibly corresponds to TRBD1 (5 bases). TRBV23-1 is marked as an open reading frame, function uncertain. Deletions cut 2 bases from V and 1 base from J, with 17 bases between. The CDR3 is 17 amino acids. The CDR3 nucleotides are TGCGCCAGCAGTCAAAGGAAGGAGGGCGGGGGGAACACTGAAGCTTTCTTT. Residues: CASSQRKEGGGNTEAFF.

The chain uses TRBV6-5 and TRBJ1-3; no reliable D call. Looked up from germline, CDR1 is MNHEY and CDR2 is SVGAGI. V was pared by 0 bases and J by 3 bases, with 6 bases between. This CDR3 contains 14 residues. CDR3 DNA: TGTGCCAGCAGTTACTCGATGAGTGGAAACACCATATATTTT. It is translated as CASSYSMSGNTIYF.